This TCR beta chain is drawn from a study of pediatric ulcerative colitis. During colonoscopy, one to two rectal pinch biopsies were collected. V lost 1 base to trimming and J lost 7 bases, with 14 bases between them. The CDR3 contains 15 residues. Germline V gene lookup returns CDR1 LNHNV and CDR2 YYDKDF (reference sequence). Here immunoSEQ multiplex PCR was the method, and the copy in TCRdb shows in-frame clones only, minus some. The sample lists 40,000 to 60,000 clones; 78% were seen once. The rearrangement uses TRBV15 and TRBJ2-1, with D possibly TRBD2 on 5 matching bases. This receptor was taken from a girl aged 10-17 years with moderate ulcerative colitis. The material sequenced was gut tissue. This CDR3 is CATSRVGGMGNEQFF. DNA of the CDR3: TGTGCCACCAGCAGAGTCGGAGGTATGGGGAATGAGCAGTTCTTC.